Listed here is a single TCR beta chain. V dropped 4 bases and J dropped 4; count of bases not matched to a gene: 9. From germline, CDR1 is LNHDA and CDR2 SQIVND (reference sequence). The CDR3 has 15 residues. These data belong to a study of shared clonotypes between healthy human individuals. Researchers divided each subset's genomic DNA evenly across several immunoSEQ plates. The protocol was immunoSEQ multiplex PCR, while the TCRdb copy is restricted to in-frame clones and leaves out a portion. The repertoire holds about 490,000 clones, with 70% to 80% as singletons. Sequenced: PBMCs. The genes are TRBV19 and TRBJ2-7; 8 bases fit TRBD1. The clonotype comes from a woman aged 40-49 years in good health. Some clones in this sample may be carry-over from other donors' samples. The CDR3 region has the DNA TGTGCCAGTAGTACCAAAGGACAGGGCCGATACGAGCAGTACTTC. It is translated as CASSTKGQGRYEQYF.